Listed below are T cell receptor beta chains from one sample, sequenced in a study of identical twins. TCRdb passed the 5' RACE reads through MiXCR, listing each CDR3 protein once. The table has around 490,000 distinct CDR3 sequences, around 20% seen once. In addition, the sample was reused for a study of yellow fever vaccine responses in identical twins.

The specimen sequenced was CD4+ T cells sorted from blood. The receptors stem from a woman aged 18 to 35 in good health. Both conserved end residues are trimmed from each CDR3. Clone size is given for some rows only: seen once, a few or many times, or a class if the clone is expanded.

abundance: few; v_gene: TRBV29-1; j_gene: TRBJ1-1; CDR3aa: SVAGSLKNTEAF
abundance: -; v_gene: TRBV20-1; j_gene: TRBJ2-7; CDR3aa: CARVKDQTSGPREQY
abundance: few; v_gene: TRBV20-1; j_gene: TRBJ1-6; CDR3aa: SAPHRGWDYNSPLH
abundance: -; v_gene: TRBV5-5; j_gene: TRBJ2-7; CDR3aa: ASSFIPADRAPEQY
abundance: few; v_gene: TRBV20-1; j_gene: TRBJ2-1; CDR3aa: SARVYGSLYNEQF
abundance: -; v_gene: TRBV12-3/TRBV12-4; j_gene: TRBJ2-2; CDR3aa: ASSLQSPNTGELF
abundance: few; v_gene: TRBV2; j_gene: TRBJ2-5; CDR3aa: ASSEGGLALETQY
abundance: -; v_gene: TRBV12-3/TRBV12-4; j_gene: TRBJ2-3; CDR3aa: ASTSQGGSSTDTQY
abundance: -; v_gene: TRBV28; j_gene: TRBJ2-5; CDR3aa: ASSQPARAIQETQY
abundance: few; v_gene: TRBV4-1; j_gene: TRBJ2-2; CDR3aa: ASSTQAGSNTGELF
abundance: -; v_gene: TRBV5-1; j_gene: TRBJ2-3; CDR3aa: ASSWDSDLDTQY
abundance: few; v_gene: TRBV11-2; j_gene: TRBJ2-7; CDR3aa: ASSLSDSLRGEQY
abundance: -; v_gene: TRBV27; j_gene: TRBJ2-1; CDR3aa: ASSLSLAGGPFNEQF
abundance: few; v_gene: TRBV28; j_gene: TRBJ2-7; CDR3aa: ASIPGQGPYEQY
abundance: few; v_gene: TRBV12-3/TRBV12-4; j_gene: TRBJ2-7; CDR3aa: ASSSKGYSTEQY
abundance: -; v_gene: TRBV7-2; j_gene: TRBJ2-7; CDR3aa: ASSLATYEQY
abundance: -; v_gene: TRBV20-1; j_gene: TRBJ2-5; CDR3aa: SASPGTGTAETQY
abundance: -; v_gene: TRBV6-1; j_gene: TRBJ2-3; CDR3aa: ASSWTGGTDTQY
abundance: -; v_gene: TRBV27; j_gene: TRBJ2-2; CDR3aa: ASSLYTGLARNTGELF
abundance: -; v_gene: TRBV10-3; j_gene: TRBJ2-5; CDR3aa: ATWTGAETQY
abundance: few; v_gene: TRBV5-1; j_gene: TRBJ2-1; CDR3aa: ASSPPRLVDEQF
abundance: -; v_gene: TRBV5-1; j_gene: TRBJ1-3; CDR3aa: ASSPGRLLDSGNTIY
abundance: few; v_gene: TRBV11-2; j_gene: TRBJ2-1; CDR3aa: ASSFPQVSTSRPYNEQF
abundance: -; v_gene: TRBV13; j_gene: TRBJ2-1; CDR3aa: ASSPDRELNEQF
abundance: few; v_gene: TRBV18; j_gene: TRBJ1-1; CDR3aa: ASSRDRGDTEAF
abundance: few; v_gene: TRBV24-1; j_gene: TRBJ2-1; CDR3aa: ATSDLYGQGGFNEQF
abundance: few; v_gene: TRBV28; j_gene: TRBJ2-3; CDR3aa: ASSFLRDTQY
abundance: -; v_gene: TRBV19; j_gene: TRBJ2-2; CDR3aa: ASGTGAKAGLF
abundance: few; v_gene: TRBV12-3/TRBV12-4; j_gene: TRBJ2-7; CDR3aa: ASSLGQPGDEQY
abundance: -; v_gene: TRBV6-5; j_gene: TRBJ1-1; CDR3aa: ASSYPLTGRGTEAF
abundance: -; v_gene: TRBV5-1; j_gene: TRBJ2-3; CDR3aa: ASSSKTTSSLTDTQY
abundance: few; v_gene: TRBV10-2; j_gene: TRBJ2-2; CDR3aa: ASRPGRGGTGELF
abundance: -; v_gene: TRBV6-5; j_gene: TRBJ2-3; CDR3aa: ASSYSTSPSTDTQY
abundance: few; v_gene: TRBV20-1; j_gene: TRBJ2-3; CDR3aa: SARESRDRNTDTQY
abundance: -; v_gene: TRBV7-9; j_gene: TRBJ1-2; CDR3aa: ASSLRTDASNYGYT
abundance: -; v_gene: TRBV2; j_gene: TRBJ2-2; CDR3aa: ASMELANTGELF
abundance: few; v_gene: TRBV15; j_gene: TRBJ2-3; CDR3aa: ATSRGPGGRTDTQY
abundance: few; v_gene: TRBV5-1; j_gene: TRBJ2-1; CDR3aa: ASSFGTSGSGGNEQF
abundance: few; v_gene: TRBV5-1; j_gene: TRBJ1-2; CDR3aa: ASNRGGQGGYT
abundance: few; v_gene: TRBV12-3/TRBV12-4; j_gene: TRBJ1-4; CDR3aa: ASSSRVLGDEKLF
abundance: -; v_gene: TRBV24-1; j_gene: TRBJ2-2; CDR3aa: ATSDYRITGELF
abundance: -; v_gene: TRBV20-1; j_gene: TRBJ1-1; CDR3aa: SASSTGNTEAF
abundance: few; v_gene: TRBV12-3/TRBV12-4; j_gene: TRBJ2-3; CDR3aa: ASSFALDTQY
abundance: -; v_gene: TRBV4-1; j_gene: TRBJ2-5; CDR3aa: ASSQGTIKETQY
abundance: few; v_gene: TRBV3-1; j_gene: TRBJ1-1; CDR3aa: ASRRGDNVQAF
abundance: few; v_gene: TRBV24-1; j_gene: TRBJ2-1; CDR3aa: ATSDSGQVRRQVEQF
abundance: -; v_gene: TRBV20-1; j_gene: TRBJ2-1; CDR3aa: SATGLAGSYNEQF
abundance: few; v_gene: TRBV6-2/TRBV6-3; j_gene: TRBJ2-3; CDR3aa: ASSYIPPRRGTSGGRTDTQY